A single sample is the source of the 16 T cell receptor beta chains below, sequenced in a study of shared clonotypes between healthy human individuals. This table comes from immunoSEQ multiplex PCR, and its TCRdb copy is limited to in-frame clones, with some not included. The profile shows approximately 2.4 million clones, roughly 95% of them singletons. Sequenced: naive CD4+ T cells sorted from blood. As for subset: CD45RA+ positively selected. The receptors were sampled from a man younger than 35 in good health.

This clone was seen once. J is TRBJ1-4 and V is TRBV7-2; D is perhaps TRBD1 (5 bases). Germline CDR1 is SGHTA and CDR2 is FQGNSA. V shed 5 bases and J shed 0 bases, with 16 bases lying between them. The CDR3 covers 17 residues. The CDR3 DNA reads TGTGCCAGCAGCCGAAACGTGAGGGGTGCAACTAATGAAAAACTGTTTTTT. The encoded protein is CASSRNVRGATNEKLFF.

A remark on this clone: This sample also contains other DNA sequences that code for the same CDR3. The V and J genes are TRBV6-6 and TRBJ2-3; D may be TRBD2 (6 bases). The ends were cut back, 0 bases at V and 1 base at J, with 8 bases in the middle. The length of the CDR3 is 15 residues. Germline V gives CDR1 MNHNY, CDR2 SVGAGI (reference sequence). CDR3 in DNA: TGTGCCAGCAGTTACTCCTTAGCGGGCACAGATACGCAGTATTTT. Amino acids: CASSYSLAGTDTQYF.

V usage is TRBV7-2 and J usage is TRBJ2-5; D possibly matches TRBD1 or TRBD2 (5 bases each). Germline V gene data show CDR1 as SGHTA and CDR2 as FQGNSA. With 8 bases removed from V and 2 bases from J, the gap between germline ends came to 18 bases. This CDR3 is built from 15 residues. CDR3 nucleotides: TGTGCCAGCGTGGTTGGGACGGGAACACAAGAGACCCAGTACTTC. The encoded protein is CASVVGTGTQETQYF.

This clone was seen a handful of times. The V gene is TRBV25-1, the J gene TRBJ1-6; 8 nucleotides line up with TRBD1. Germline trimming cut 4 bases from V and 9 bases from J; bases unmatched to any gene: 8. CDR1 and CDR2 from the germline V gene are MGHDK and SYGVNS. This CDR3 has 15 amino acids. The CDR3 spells CASSAAGGLSSPLHF. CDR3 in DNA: TGTGCCAGCAGTGCCGCAGGGGGCTTAAGTTCACCCCTCCACTTT.

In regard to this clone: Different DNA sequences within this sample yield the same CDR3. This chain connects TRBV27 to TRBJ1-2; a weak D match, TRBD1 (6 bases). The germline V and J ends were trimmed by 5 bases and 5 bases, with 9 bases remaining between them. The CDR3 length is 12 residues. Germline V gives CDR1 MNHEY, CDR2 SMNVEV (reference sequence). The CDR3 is CASSTTGYGYTF. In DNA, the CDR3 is TGTGCCAGCAGTACGACAGGATATGGCTACACCTTC.

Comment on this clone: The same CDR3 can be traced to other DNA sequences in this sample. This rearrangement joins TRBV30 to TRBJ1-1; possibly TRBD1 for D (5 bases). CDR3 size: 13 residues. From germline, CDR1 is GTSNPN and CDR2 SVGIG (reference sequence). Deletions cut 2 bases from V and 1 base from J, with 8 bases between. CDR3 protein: CAWSRGGNTEAFF. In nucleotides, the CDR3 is TGTGCCTGGAGTAGGGGAGGGAACACTGAAGCTTTCTTT.

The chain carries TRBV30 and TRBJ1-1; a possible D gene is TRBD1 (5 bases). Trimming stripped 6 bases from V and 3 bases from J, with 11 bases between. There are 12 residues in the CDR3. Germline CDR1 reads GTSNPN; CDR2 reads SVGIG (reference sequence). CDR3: CACPAGHTEAFF. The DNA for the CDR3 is TGTGCCTGCCCCGCGGGGCACACTGAAGCTTTCTTT.

As DNA, the CDR3 is TGTGCCAGCAGTTTAAGCCCGGCTTCTGGGGCCAACGTCCTGACTTTC. Its protein is CASSLSPASGANVLTF. The chain joins TRBV28 to TRBJ2-6; D not resolved. Deletions cut 2 bases from V and 1 base from J, with 9 bases between. The CDR3 covers 16 residues. The germline CDR1 and CDR2 sequences are MDHEN and SYDVKM.

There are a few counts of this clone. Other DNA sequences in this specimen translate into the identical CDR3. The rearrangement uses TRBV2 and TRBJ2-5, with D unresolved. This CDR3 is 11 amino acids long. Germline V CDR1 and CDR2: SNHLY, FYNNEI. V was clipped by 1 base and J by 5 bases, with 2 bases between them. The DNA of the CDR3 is TGTGCCAGCAGTGAAGGGGAGACCCAGTACTTC. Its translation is CASSEGETQYF.

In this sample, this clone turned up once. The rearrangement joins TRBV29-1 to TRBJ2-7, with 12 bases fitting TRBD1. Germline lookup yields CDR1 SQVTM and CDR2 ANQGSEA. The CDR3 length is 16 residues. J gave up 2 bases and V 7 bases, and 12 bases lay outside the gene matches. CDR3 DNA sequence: TGCAGCGCTTTACTTCAGGGACAGGGGGCCACCTACGAGCAGTACTTC. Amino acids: CSALLQGQGATYEQYF.

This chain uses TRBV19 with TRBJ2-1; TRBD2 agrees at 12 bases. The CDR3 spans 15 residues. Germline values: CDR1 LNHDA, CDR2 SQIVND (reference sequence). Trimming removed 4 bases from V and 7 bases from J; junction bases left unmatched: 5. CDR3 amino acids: CASSTSGRATNEQFF. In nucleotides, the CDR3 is TGTGCCAGTAGTACTAGCGGGAGGGCTACAAATGAGCAGTTCTTC.

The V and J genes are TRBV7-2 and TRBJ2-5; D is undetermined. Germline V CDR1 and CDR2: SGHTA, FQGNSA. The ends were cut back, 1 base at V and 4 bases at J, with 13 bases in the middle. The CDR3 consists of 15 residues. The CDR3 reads CASSLEGSVRETQYF. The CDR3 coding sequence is TGTGCCAGCAGCTTAGAGGGCTCTGTCCGAGAGACCCAGTACTTC.

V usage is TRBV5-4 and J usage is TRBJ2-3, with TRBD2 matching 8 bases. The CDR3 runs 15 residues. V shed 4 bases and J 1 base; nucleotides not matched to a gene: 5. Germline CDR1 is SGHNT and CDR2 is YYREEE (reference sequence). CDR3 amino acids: CASSAGGAGTDTQYF. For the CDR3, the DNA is TGTGCCAGCAGCGCCGGGGGGGCGGGCACAGATACGCAGTATTTT.

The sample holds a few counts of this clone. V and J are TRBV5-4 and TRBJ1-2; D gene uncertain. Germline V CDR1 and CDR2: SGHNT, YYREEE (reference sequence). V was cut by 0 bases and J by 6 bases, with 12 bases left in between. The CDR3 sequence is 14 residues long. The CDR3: CASSLVGPTHGYTF. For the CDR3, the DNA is TGTGCCAGCAGCTTGGTCGGGCCCACCCATGGCTACACCTTC.

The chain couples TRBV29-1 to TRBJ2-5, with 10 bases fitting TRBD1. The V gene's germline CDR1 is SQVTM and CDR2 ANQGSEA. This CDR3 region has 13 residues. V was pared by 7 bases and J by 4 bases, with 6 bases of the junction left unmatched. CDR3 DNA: TGCAGCGCCGACCGGGACAGGGGAGAGACCCAGTACTTC. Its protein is CSADRDRGETQYF.

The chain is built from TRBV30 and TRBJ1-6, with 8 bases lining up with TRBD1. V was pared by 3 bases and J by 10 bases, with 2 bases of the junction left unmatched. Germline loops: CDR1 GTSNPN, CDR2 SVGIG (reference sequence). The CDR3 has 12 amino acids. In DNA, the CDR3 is TGTGCCTGGAGGGGGGACAGGTCACCCCTCCACTTT. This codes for CAWRGDRSPLHF.